The T cell receptor beta chain described here comes from a study of STAT5B mutations in CD4+ large granular lymphocyte leukemia. Sequencing was at survey level. TCRdb keeps only in-frame clones here, not all; method: immunoSEQ multiplex PCR. Counted here are some 30,000 clones, over 70% occurring once; the ten biggest clones make up about 1.1%. This clone turned up a few times. Its antigen is unknown. The germline V gene has CDR1 MDHEN and CDR2 SYDVKM. Germline trimming cut 5 bases from V and 0 bases from J; bases unmatched to any gene: 8. The CDR3 is 17 residues long. Study results and caveats: Top patient clones used TRBV06 genes more often: 8/27 versus 2/35 in controls. Patient CD4-sorted repertoires stayed more clonal than healthy ones after leukemic-clone removal.

Specimen: CD4+ T cells from blood buffy coats. The source is a human donor in good health. The chain combines TRBV28 with TRBJ2-2; 8 nucleotides line up with TRBD2. CDR3 DNA sequence: TGTGCCAGCAGTCGTGGCCCGGGGGGGCCGAACACCGGGGAGCTGTTTTTT. It encodes CASSRGPGGPNTGELFF.